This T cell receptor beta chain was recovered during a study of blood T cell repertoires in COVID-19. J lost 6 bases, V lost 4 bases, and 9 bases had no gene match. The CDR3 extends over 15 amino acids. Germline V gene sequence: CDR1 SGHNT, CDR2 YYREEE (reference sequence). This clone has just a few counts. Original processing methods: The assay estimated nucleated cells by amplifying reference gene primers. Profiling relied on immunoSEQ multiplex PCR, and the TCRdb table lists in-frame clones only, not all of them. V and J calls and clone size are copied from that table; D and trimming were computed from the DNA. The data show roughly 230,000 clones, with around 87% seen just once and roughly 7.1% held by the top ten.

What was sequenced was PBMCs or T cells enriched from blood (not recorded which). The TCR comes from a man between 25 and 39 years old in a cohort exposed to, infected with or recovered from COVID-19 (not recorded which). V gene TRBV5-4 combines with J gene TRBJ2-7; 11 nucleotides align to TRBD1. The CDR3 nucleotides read TGTGCCAGCAGCCTCCAGTGGACAGGGGGCCTCGAGCAGTACTTC. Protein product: CASSLQWTGGLEQYF.